The 12 T cell receptor beta chains in this list originate from one sample, sequenced in a study of cytomegalovirus exposure and HLA in healthy donors. PCR primers comprised 60 Vbeta and 13 Jbeta primers. Libraries were prepared by immunoSEQ multiplex PCR; TCRdb keeps only in-frame clonotypes and omits some of them. The sample records about 190,000 clones, around 85% being singletons. Sequencing used PBMCs. Receptors were obtained from a man aged 50 or older in good health and CMV-seronegative.

The J gene is TRBJ2-5, the V gene TRBV5-1; 15 bases match TRBD2. Germline loops: CDR1 SGHRS, CDR2 YFSETQ. Trimming at V came to 8 bases and at J to 2 bases, leaving 4 bases not matched to a gene. This CDR3 has 15 residues. The CDR3 DNA sequence: TGCGCCAGTACCGGGACTAGCGGGGGGCAAGAGACCCAGTACTTC. Translated: CASTGTSGGQETQYF.

The rearrangement joins TRBV11-2 to TRBJ2-5, with D possibly being TRBD2 (6 bases). This CDR3 comprises 15 residues. V lost 1 base, J lost 4 bases, and 13 bases lay in between. Germline CDR1 is SGHAT and CDR2 is FQNNGV. Written as DNA, the CDR3 is TGTGCCAGCAGCTTAGGGTACGGGGGATCAGAGACCCAGTACTTC. Translation gives CASSLGYGGSETQYF.

The chain is built from TRBV19 and TRBJ2-2; a possible D gene is TRBD1 (5 bases). This CDR3 region has 14 residues. Between the trimmed V and J ends, which lost 6 bases and 5 bases, there was a span of 13 bases. CDR1 and CDR2 from the germline V gene are LNHDA and SQIVND (reference sequence). The CDR3 sequence is CASSLPPGTGELFF. CDR3 coding DNA: TGTGCCAGTAGCCTTCCCCCAGGGACCGGGGAGCTGTTTTTT.

The gene calls are TRBV19 and TRBJ1-3; no definite D call. Trimming stripped 1 base from V and 4 bases from J, with 8 bases between. This CDR3 is 14 amino acids long. The germline CDR1 and CDR2 sequences are LNHDA and SQIVND (reference sequence). The DNA for the CDR3 is TGTGCCAGTAGTATAGGACAAGTCGGAAACACCATATATTTT. Its translation: CASSIGQVGNTIYF.

This clone has just a few counts. V usage is TRBV6-5 and J usage is TRBJ1-2; D uncertain. V lost 2 bases and J lost 2, with 6 bases in between. The CDR3 runs 13 residues. Germline-derived CDR1 and CDR2 are MNHEY and SVGAGI. The CDR3 region is CASSYGRNYGYTF. The CDR3 region has the DNA TGTGCCAGCAGTTACGGCAGAAACTATGGCTACACCTTC.

The chain has TRBV6-4 and TRBJ2-2; 9 bases map to TRBD1. CDR3 size: 15 residues. CDR1 is MRHNA and CDR2 is SNTAGT in the germline V gene. The ends lost 4 bases at V and 5 bases at J; junction bases unmatched: 5. CDR3 DNA sequence: TGTGCCAGCAGTGGGACAGGGGCGCCGACCGGGGAGCTGTTTTTT. Protein sequence: CASSGTGAPTGELFF.

The rearrangement joins TRBV5-5 to TRBJ1-4; D gene uncertain. This CDR3 comprises 15 residues. The V and J ends lost 3 bases and 5 bases respectively, with 14 bases between them. The germline gives CDR1 SGHKS, CDR2 YYEKEE (reference sequence). The CDR3 DNA sequence: TGTGCCAGCAGCTCGAACTCCCAGACAAATGAAAAACTGTTTTTT. Its protein product is CASSSNSQTNEKLFF. Full variable domain (outside the CDR3, taken from reference TRBV5-5 and TRBJ1-4): DAGVTQSPTHLIKTRGQQVTLRCSPISGHKSVSWYQQVLGQGPQFIFQYYEKEERGRGNFPDRFSARQFPNYSSELNVNALLLGDSALYLCASSSNSQTNEKLFFGSGTQLSVL.

As concerns this clone: At one end, the junction sequence differs from germline, possibly due to a read error. The chain carries TRBV7-9 and TRBJ2-7, with TRBD1 identical over 10 bases. Germline V gene lookup returns CDR1 SEHNR and CDR2 FQNEAQ (reference sequence). This CDR3 contains 15 residues. In DNA form, the CDR3 reads TGTTCCAGCAGCCCTCCGGGACAGGGGACCTACGAGCAGTACTTC. It yields the protein CSSSPPGQGTYEQYF.

This chain joins TRBV10-3 and TRBJ2-7; TRBD2 is a possible D gene (8 bases). Germline V gene sequence: CDR1 ENHRY, CDR2 SYGVKD. The V end was cut by 10 bases, the J end by 1 base, with 20 bases between. The CDR3 sequence is 15 residues long. The CDR3 reads CATGGGSGLSYEQYF. DNA for the CDR3: TGTGCCACGGGAGGGGGCAGTGGACTATCCTACGAGCAGTACTTC.

The CDR3 loop reads CAWSPGGGTEAFF. The CDR3 DNA reads TGTGCCTGGAGTCCAGGGGGAGGCACTGAAGCTTTCTTT. The chain joins TRBV30 to TRBJ1-1, with TRBD1 matching over 7 bases. Germline V gene data show CDR1 as GTSNPN and CDR2 as SVGIG (reference sequence). There are 13 residues in the CDR3. Trimming at V came to 2 bases and at J to 4 bases, leaving 4 bases not matched to a gene.

V is TRBV7-9 and J is TRBJ2-5; TRBD1 matches at 8 bases. Trimming cost V 4 bases and J 5 bases; bases outside gene matches: 6. This CDR3 is 14 amino acids long. Germline CDR1 and CDR2: SEHNR and FQNEAQ (reference sequence). The chain's CDR3 is CASSSAGGGETQYF. CDR3 bases: TGTGCCAGCAGCTCAGCAGGGGGCGGCGAGACCCAGTACTTC.

The rearrangement uses TRBV4-2 and TRBJ1-6; D not certain. V dropped 1 base and J dropped 7 bases, with 8 bases sitting between them. CDR1 and CDR2 (germline): LGHNA, YNFKEQ. This CDR3 region has 14 residues. The CDR3 sequence: CASSQVVENSPLHF. DNA for the CDR3: TGTGCCAGCAGCCAAGTGGTCGAGAATTCACCCCTCCACTTT.